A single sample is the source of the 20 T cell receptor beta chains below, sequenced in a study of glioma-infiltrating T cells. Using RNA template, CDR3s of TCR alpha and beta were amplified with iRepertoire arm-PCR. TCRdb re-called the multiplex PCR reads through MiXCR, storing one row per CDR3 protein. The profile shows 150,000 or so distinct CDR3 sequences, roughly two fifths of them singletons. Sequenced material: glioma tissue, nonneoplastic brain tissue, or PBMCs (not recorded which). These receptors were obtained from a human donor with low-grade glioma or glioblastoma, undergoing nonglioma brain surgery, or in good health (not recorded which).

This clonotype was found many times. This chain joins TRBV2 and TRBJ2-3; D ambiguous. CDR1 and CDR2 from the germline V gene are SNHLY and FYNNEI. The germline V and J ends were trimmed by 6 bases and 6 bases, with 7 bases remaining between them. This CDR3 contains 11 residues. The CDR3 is CASREKDTQYF. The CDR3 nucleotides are TGTGCCAGCAGGGAAAAGGATACGCAGTATTTT.

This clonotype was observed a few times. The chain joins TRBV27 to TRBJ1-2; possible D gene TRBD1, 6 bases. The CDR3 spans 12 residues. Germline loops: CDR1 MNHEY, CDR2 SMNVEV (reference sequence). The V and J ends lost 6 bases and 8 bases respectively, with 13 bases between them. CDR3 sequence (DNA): TGTGCCAGCAGAAGAAACAGGGAGGGCTACACCTTC. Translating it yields CASRRNREGYTF.

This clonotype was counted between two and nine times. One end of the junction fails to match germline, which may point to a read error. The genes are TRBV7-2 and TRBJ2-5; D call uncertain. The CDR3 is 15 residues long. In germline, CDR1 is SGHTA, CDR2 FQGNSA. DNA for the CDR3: TGTGCCCGCAGCTTAATTTGGGCGGAACAAGAGACCCAGTACTTC. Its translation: CARSLIWAEQETQYF. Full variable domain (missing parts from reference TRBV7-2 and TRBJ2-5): GAGVSQSPSNKVTEKGKDVELRCDPISGHTALYWYRQSLGQGLEFLIYFQGNSAPDKSGLPSDRFSAERTGGSVSTLTIQRTQQEDSAVYLCARSLIWAEQETQYFGPGTRLLVL.

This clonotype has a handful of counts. The CDR3: CASSYSQGSTDTQYF. CDR3 bases: TGTGCCAGCAGTTACTCCCAGGGGAGCACAGATACGCAGTATTTT. This chain links TRBV6-6 with TRBJ2-3; D might be TRBD1 (6 bases). Trimming shortened V by 0 bases and J by 0 bases, and 7 bases separated the two germline ends. CDR1 and CDR2 from the germline V gene are MNHNY and SVGAGI (reference sequence). There are 15 residues in the CDR3.

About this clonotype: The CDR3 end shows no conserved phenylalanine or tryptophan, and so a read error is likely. The DNA of the CDR3 is TGTGCCAGCAGTTTAGGCCAGGGGGTGGATGGCTACACCTTA. Translation gives CASSLGQGVDGYTL. The rearrangement joins TRBV27 to TRBJ1-2, with 7 positions matching TRBD1. The CDR3 extends over 14 amino acids. The J segment lost 6 bases and the V segment lost 2 bases, leaving 6 bases of the junction unmatched. Germline loops: CDR1 MNHEY, CDR2 SMNVEV (reference sequence).

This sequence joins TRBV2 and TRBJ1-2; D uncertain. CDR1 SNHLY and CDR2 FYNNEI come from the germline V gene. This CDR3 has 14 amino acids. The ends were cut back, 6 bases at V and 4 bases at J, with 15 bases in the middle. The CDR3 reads CASSSGSDLYGYTF. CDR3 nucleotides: TGTGCCAGCAGCTCCGGTAGTGACCTCTATGGCTACACCTTC.

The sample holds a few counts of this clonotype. CDR3 coding DNA: TGTGCCACGACTTTCGTGGGGGCCGGGACTGAAGCTTTCTTT. Translation gives CATTFVGAGTEAFF. The chain combines TRBV6-1 with TRBJ1-1; D possibly corresponds to TRBD1 (6 bases). The CDR3 covers 14 residues. Trimming shortened V by 10 bases and J by 5 bases, and 20 bases separated the two germline ends. The germline CDR1 and CDR2 sequences are MNHNS and SASEGT.

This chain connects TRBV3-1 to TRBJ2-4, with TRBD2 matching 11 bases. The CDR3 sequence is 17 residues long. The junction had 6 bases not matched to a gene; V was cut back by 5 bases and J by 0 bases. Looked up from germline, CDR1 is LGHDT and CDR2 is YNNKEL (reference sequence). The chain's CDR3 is CASSLGTSGLAKNIQYF. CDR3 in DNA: TGTGCCAGCAGCTTAGGGACTAGCGGACTAGCCAAAAACATTCAGTACTTC.

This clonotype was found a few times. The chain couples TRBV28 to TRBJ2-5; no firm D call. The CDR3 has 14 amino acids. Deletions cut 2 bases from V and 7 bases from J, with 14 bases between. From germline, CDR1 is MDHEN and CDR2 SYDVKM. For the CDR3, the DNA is TGTGCCAGCAGTTTAAGTTACCCCCCGGGGACCCAGTACTTC. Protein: CASSLSYPPGTQYF.

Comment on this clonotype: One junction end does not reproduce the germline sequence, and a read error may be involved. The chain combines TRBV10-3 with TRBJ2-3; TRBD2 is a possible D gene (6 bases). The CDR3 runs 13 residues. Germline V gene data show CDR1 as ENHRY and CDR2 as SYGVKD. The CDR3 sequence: CAISGTGGDTRYF. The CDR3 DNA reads TGTGCCATCTCCGGGACTGGGGGAGATACGCGGTATTTT.

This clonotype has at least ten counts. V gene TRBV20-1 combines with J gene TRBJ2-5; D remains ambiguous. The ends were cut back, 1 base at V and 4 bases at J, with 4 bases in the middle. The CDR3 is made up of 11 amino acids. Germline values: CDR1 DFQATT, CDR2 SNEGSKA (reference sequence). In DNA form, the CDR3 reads TGCAGTGCTAGAGTGGCAGAGACCCAGTACTTC. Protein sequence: CSARVAETQYF.

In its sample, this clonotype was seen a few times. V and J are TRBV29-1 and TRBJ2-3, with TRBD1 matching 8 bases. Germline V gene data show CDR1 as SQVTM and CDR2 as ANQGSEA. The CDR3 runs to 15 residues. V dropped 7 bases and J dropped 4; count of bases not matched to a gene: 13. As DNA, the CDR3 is TGCAGCGACCTCAAGACAGGGGCCTACGCAGATACGCAGTATTTT. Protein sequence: CSDLKTGAYADTQYF.

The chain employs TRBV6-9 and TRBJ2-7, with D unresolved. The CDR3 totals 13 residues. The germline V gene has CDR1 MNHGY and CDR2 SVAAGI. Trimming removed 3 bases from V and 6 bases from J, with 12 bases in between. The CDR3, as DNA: TGTGCCAGCAGTTACAGTGGTTGGGGCGAGCAGTACTTC. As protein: CASSYSGWGEQYF.

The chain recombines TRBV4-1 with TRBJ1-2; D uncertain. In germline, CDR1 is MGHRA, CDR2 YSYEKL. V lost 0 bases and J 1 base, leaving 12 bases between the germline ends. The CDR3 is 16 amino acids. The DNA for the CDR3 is TGCGCCAGCAGCCAAGAAACGGTCGGGTATAACTATGGCTACACCTTC. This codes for CASSQETVGYNYGYTF.

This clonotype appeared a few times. CDR3 sequence reads: CSARRVQETQYF. CDR3 bases: TGCAGTGCTAGAAGGGTCCAAGAGACCCAGTACTTC. This rearrangement joins TRBV20-1 to TRBJ2-5; no firm D call. CDR3 length: 12 amino acids. Trimming removed 2 bases at V and 1 base at J, with 5 bases between. The germline gives CDR1 DFQATT, CDR2 SNEGSKA (reference sequence).

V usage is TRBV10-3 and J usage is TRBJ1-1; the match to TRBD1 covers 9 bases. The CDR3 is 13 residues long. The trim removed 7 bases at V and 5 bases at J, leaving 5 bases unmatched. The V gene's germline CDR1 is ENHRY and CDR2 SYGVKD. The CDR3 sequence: CAINFDRGTEAFF. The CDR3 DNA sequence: TGTGCCATCAATTTCGACAGGGGGACTGAAGCTTTCTTT.

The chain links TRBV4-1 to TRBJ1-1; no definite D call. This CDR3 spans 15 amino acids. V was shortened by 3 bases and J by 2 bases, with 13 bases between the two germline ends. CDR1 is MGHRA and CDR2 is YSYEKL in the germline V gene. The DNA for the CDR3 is TGCGCCAGCAGCCAGGGAGGGCAGGTAAACACTGAAGCTTTCTTT. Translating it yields CASSQGGQVNTEAFF.

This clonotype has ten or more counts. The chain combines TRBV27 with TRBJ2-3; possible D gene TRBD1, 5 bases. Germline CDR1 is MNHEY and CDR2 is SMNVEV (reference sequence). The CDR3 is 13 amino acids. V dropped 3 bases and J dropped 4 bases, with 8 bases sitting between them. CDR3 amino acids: CASSFRGPDTQYF. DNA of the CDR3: TGTGCCAGCAGTTTTAGGGGCCCAGATACGCAGTATTTT.

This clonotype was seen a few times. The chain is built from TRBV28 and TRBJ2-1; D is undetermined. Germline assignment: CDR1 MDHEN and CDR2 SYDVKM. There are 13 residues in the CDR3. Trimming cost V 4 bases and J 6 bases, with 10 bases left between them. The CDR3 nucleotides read TGTGCCAGCAGTTCGGAACTCGGCAATGAGCAGTTCTTC. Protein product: CASSSELGNEQFF.

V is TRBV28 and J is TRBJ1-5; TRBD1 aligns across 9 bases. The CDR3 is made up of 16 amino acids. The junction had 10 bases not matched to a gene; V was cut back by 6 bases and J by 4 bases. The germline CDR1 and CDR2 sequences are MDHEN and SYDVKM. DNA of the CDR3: TGTGCCAGCAGATCCTTATCCGGGACAGGGAATCAGCCCCAGCATTTT. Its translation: CASRSLSGTGNQPQHF.